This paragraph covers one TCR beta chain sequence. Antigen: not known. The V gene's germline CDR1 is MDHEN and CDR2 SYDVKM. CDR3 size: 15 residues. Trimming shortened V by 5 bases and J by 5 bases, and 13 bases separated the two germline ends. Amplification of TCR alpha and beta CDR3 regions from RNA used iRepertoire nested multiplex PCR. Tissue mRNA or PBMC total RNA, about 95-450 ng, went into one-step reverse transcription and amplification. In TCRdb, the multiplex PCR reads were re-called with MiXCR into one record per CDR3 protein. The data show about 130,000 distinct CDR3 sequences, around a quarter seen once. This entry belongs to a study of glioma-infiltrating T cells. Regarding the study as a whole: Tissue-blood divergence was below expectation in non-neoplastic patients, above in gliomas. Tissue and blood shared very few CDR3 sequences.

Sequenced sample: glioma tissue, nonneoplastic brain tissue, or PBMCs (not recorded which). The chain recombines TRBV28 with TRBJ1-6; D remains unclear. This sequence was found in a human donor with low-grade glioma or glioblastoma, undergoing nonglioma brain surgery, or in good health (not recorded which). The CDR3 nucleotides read TGTGCCAGCAGTACCACGGCAGAGCATAATTCACCCCTCCACTTT. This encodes CASSTTAEHNSPLHF. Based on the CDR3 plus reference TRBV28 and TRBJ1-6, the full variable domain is DVKVTQSSRYLVKRTGEKVFLECVQDMDHENMFWYRQDPGLGLRLIYFSYDVKMKEKGDIPEGYSVSREKKERFSLILESASTNQTSMYLCASSTTAEHNSPLHFGNGTRLTVT.